The present T cell receptor beta chain was sequenced within a study of blood T cell repertoires in COVID-19 (dated by TCRdb to about 2020). About the investigation overall: Collaborator samples came from the United States, Italy and Spain and covered acute and convalescent phases of COVID-19. The material from the prospective study consisted of cDNA or gDNA derived from T cells, B-cell-depleted T cells, or PBMCs. Deeply sampled blood TCRbeta repertoires from subjects exposed to, actively infected with, or recovered from COVID-19 were included in the dataset. Nearly every sample came with metadata listing a de-identified subject ID, COVID-19 status, age in years and sex. Samples were obtained from the ongoing ImmuneRACE study (first 160 participants) and from about 1,300 subjects provided by 6 global collaborators. Where available, HLA class I and class II types were taken from metadata supplied by the sample provider and were not determined by assay-based typing. The repertoires were released in a freely available public database meant as a resource for research on the immune response to SARS-CoV-2. The paper's findings and limits, for the study overall: Clinical and demographic metadata were provided uncurated, with the amount varying by source and participant.

From V the trimming removes 4 bases and from J it removes 4 bases, while the gene matches leave 8 bases of the junction unaccounted for. The germline V gene provides CDR1 SGHRS and CDR2 YFSETQ. The CDR3 numbers 16 residues from cysteine through phenylalanine. Just the 48-base CDR3 DNA is kept, in frame starting at base 1. The immunoSEQ Assay, a bias-controlled multiplex PCR, was used to amplify TCRbeta CDR3 regions from genomic DNA. The paper's data handling went like this. Nucleated cell counts per sample were estimated from amplification of reference gene primers within the assay. To quantify the absolute abundance of each unique TCRbeta CDR3 rearrangement, sequence reads were collapsed and filtered. For each sample, productive Simpson clonality was calculated as the square root of Simpson's diversity index over productive rearrangements. TCRdb took over this immuneACCESS table, retaining in-frame rearrangements with V and J assigned. Such tables are incomplete; in checked studies, under half of the missing clones stem from an unresolved V gene, and the remainder is unexplained. V, J and clone size are those of that table, while D and trimming were read from the DNA. For this sample there are tens of thousands of clones; about 89% appear just once. Jointly, the top ten make up approximately 7% of the sample.

On this clone itself: It lacks a known antigen. No much larger clonotype is one base removed from it; base qualities were not supplied.

The collaborating institutions used their own protocols to collect whole blood in K2EDTA tubes. For TCRbeta analysis, collaborators shipped samples in one of three forms: frozen whole blood, isolated PBMCs, or DNA extracted from either of those sample types. This chain joins TRBV5-1 to TRBJ2-1; TRBD1 agrees with 10 junctional bases. The source is a woman in her sixties with active or convalescent COVID-19. The sample comprised peripheral blood. The CDR3 protein: CASSIGGTGAYNEQFF. The base sequence is TGCGCCAGCAGCATCGGCGGGACAGGGGCATACAATGAGCAGTTCTTC.